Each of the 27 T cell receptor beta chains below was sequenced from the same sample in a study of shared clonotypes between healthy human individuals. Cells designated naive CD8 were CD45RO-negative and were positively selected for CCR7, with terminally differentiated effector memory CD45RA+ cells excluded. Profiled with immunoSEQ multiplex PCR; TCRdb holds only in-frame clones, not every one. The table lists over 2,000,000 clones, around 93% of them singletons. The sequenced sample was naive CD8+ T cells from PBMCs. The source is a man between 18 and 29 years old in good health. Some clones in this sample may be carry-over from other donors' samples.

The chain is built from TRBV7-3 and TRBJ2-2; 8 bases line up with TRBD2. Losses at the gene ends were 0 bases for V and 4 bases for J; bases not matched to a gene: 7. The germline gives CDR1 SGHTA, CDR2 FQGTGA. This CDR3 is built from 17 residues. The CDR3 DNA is TGTGCCAGCAGCTTAACGACCGGGAGGGCCGTCACCGGGGAGCTGTTTTTT. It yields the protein CASSLTTGRAVTGELFF.

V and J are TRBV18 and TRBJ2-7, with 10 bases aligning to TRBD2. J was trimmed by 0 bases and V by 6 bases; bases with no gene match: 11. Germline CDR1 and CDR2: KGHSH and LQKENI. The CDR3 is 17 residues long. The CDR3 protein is CASSPPTSGKFSYEQYF. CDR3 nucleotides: TGTGCCAGCTCCCCCCCCACTAGCGGGAAATTCTCCTACGAGCAGTACTTC.

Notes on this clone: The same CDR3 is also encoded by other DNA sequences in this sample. CDR3: CASSFDGETQYF. CDR3 coding DNA: TGTGCCAGCAGTTTTGATGGGGAGACCCAGTACTTC. V gene TRBV27 combines with J gene TRBJ2-5, with D unclear. Between the trimmed V and J ends, which lost 3 bases and 5 bases, there was a span of 7 bases. CDR1 is MNHEY, CDR2 SMNVEV, per germline (reference sequence). This CDR3 is built from 12 residues.

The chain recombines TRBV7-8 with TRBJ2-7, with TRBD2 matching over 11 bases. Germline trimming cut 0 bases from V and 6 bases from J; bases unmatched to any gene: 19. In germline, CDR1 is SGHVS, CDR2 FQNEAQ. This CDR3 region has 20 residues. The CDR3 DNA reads TGTGCCAGCAGCTTAGCGATCACGTTAGCGGGAGGGCAACGGACTGGCGAGCAGTACTTC. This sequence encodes CASSLAITLAGGQRTGEQYF.

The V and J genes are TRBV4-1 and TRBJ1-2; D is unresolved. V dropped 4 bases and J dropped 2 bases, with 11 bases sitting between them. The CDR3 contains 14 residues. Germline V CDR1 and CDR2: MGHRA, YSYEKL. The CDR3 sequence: CASSLTVGNYGYTF. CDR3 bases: TGCGCCAGCAGCCTGACGGTAGGGAACTATGGCTACACCTTC.

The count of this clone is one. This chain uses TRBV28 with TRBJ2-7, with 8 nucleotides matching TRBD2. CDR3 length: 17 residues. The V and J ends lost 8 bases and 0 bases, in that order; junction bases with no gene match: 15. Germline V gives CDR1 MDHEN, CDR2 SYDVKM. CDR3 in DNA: TGTGCCAGCGACACCCTGGTAGCGGGGCTAAGCTCCTACGAGCAGTACTTC. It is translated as CASDTLVAGLSSYEQYF.

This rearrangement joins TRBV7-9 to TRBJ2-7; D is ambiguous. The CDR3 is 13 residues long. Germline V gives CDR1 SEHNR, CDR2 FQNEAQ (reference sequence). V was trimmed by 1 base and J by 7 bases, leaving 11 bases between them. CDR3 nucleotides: TGTGCCAGCAGCTTAGGGCCGCACCAAGAGCAGTACTTC. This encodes CASSLGPHQEQYF.

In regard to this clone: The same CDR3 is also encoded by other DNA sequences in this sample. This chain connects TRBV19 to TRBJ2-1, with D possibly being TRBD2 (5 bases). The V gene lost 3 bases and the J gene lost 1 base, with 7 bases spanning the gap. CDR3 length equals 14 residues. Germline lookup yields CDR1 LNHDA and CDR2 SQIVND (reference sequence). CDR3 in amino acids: CASSISGSYNEQFF. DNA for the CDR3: TGTGCCAGTAGTATCTCGGGGTCCTACAATGAGCAGTTCTTC.

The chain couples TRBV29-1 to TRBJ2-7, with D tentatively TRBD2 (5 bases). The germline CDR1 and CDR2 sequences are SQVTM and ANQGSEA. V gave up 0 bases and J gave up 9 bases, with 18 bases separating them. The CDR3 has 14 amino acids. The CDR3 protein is CSVEDGKRSAVQYF. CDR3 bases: TGCAGCGTTGAAGACGGGAAAAGATCCGCGGTGCAGTACTTC.

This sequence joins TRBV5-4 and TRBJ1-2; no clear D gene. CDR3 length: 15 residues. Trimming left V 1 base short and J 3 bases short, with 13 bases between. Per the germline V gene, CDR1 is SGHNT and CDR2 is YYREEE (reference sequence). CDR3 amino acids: CASSLWVERYYGYTF. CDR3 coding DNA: TGTGCCAGCAGCTTGTGGGTAGAACGGTACTATGGCTACACCTTC. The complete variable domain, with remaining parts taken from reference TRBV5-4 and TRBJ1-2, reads ETGVTQSPTHLIKTRGQQVTLRCSSQSGHNTVSWYQQALGQGPQFIFQYYREEENGRGNFPPRFSGLQFPNYSSELNVNALELDDSALYLCASSLWVERYYGYTFGSGTRLTVV.

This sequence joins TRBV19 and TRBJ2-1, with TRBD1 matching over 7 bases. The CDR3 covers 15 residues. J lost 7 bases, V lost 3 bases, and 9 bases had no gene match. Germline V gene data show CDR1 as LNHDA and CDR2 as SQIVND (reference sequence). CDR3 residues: CASSMAGGIGNEQFF. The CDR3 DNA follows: TGTGCCAGTAGTATGGCAGGGGGAATTGGTAATGAGCAGTTCTTC.

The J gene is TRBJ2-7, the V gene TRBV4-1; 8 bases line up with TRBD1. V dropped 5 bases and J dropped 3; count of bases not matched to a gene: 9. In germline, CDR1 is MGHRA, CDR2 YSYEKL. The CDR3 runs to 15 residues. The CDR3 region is CASSTRAGGSYEQYF. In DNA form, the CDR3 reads TGCGCCAGCAGCACTCGTGCAGGGGGCAGCTACGAGCAGTACTTC.

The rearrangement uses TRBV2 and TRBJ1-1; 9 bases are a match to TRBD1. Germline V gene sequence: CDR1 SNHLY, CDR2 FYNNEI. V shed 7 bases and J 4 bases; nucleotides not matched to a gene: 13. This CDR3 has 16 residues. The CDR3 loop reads CASTWDRDQGGTEAFF. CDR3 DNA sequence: TGTGCCAGCACCTGGGACAGGGACCAGGGGGGCACTGAAGCTTTCTTT.

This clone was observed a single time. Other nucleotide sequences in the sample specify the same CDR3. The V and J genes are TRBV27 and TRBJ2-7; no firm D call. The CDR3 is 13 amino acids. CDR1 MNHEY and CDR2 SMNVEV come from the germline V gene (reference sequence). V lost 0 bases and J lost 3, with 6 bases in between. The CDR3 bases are TGTGCCAGCAGTTTATCGGTCGGCTACGAGCAGTACTTC. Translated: CASSLSVGYEQYF.

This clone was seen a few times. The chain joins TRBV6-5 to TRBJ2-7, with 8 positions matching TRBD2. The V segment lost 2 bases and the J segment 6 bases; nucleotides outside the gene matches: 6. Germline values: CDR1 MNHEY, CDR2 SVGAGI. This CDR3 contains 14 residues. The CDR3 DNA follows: TGTGCCAGCAGTTACGAGAGCGGGAGTGGCGAGCAGTACTTC. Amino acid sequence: CASSYESGSGEQYF.

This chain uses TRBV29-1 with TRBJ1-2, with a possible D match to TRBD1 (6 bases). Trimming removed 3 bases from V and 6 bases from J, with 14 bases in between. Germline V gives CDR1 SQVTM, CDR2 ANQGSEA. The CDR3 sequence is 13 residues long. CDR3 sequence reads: CSVEGGRAHGYTF. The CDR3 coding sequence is TGCAGCGTTGAGGGGGGCAGGGCACATGGCTACACCTTC.

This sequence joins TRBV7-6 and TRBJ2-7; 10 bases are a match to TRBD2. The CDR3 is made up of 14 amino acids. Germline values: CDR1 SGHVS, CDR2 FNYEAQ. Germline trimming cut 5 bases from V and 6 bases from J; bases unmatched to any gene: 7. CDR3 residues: CASSPLAGVPEQYF. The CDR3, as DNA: TGTGCCAGCAGCCCTCTAGCGGGAGTCCCCGAGCAGTACTTC.

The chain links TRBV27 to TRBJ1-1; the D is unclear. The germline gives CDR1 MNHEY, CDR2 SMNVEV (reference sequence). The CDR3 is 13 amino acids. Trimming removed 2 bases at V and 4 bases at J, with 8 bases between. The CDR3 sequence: CASSLRASTEAFF. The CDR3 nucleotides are TGTGCCAGCAGTTTAAGGGCCAGCACTGAAGCTTTCTTT.

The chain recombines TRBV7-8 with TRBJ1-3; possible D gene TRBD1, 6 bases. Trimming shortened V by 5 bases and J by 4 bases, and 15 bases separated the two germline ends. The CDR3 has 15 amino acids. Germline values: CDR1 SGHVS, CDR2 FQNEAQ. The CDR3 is CASSPTQGRGNTIYF. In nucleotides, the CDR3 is TGTGCCAGCAGCCCAACACAGGGTAGGGGAAACACCATATATTTT. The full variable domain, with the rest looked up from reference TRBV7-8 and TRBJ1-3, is GAGVSQSPRYKVAKRGQDVALRCDPISGHVSLFWYQQALGQGPEFLTYFQNEAQLDKSGLPSDRFFAERPEGSVSTLKIQRTQQEDSAVYLCASSPTQGRGNTIYFGEGSWLTVV.

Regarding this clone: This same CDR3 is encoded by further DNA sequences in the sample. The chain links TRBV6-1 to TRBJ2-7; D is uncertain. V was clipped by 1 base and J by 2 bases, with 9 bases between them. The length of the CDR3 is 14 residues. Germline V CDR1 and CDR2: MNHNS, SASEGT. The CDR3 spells CASSEGLAPYEQYF. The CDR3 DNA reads TGTGCCAGCAGTGAAGGTCTTGCACCCTACGAGCAGTACTTC.

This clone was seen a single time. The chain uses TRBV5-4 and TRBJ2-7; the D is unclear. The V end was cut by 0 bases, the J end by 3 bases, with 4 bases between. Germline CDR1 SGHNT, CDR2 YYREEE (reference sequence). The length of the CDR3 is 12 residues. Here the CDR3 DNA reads TGTGCCAGCAGCTTGGCCGACTACGAGCAGTACTTC. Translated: CASSLADYEQYF.

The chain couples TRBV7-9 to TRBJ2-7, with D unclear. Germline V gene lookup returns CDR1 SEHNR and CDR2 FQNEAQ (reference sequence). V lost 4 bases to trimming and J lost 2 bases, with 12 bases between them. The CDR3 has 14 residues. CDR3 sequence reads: CASSWTPRTYEQYF. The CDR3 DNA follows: TGTGCCAGCAGCTGGACCCCCCGAACCTACGAGCAGTACTTC.

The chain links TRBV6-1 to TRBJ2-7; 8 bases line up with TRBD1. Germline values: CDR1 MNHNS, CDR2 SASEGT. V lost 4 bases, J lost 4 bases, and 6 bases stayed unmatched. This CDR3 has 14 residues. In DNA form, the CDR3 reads TGTGCCAGCAGTGCCCAGGGGGCTTCGTACGAGCAGTACTTC. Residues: CASSAQGASYEQYF.

The DNA of the CDR3 is TGTGCCAGCAGCCAAGGGGTCGAGCAGTACTTC. It yields the protein CASSQGVEQYF. V usage is TRBV4-2 and J usage is TRBJ2-7; D is unclear. CDR1 and CDR2 (germline): LGHNA, YNFKEQ. This CDR3 contains 11 residues. Trimming took 1 base from V and 6 from J, leaving 4 bases between them.

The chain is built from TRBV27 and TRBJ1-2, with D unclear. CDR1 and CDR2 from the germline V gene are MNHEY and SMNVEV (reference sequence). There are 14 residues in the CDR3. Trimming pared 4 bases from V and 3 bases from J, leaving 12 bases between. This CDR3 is CASSYGRFDYGYTF. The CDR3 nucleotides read TGTGCCAGCAGTTACGGCAGGTTCGACTATGGCTACACCTTC.

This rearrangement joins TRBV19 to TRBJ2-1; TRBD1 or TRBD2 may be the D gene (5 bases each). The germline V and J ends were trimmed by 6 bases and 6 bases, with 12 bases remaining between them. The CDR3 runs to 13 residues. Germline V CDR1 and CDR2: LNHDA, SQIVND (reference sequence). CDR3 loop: CASRRGSGNEQFF. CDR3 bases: TGTGCCAGTAGGAGGGGTTCGGGCAATGAGCAGTTCTTC.

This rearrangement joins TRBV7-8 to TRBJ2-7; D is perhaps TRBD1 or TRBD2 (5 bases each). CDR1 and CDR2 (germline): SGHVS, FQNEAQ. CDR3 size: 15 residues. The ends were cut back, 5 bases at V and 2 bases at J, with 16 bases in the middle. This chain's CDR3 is CASSIRGETTYEQYF. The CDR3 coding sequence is TGTGCCAGCAGCATTAGAGGGGAAACCACCTACGAGCAGTACTTC.